These 23 T cell receptor beta chains share one sample of origin, sequenced in a study of OX40 agonist ivuxolimab in advanced cancers. Repertoires were generated with immunoSEQ multiplex PCR, while TCRdb's copy carries only in-frame clones and drops some. The sample includes roughly 80,000 clones, about 89% seen only once; the top ten take 0.7% to 0.9%. Sequencing used CD4+ or CD8+ T cells sorted from blood, obtained in a trial of the OX40 agonist ivuxolimab. These receptors were collected from an adult with an advanced solid tumor such as melanoma, head and neck, liver or kidney cancer.

The V call is TRBV27, the J call TRBJ1-1; 7 nucleotides align to TRBD1. The CDR3 totals 16 residues. Germline lookup yields CDR1 MNHEY and CDR2 SMNVEV (reference sequence). The J segment lost 1 base and the V segment lost 5 bases, leaving 10 bases of the junction unmatched. This CDR3 is CASSPRDRVANTEAFF. CDR3 DNA sequence: TGTGCCAGCAGTCCCCGTGACAGGGTTGCGAACACTGAAGCTTTCTTT.

The rearrangement uses TRBV7-9 and TRBJ2-3; a weak D match, TRBD1 (6 bases). With 8 bases removed from V and 0 bases from J, the gap between germline ends came to 15 bases. This CDR3 comprises 15 residues. The germline V gene has CDR1 SEHNR and CDR2 FQNEAQ (reference sequence). The CDR3 is CASANRVPSTDTQYF. In DNA form, the CDR3 reads TGTGCCAGCGCTAACAGGGTCCCGAGCACAGATACGCAGTATTTT.

This chain joins TRBV28 and TRBJ2-5, with D possibly matching TRBD1 (6 bases). V gave up 7 bases and J gave up 2 bases, with 20 bases separating them. Germline-derived CDR1 and CDR2 are MDHEN and SYDVKM. CDR3 length equals 16 residues. CDR3 DNA sequence: TGTGCCAGCATCCTAGCCGGGACACAAAATCAAGAGACCCAGTACTTC. Protein: CASILAGTQNQETQYF.

The genes are TRBV6-4 and TRBJ2-2; D possibly corresponds to TRBD1 (6 bases). This CDR3 region has 14 residues. Trimming took off 5 bases at V and 5 bases at J, with 12 bases between the two ends. Germline lookup yields CDR1 MRHNA and CDR2 SNTAGT. The CDR3 protein is CASSQGPMTGELFF. The CDR3 DNA is TGTGCCAGCAGTCAGGGGCCTATGACCGGGGAGCTGTTTTTT.

The chain joins TRBV9 to TRBJ1-6; no firm D call. CDR3 length: 14 residues. V was cut by 0 bases and J by 6 bases, with 7 bases left in between. CDR1 and CDR2 from the germline V gene are SGDLS and YYNGEE. The DNA for the CDR3 is TGTGCCAGCAGCGTAGATGGCGGTAATTCACCCCTCCACTTT. This codes for CASSVDGGNSPLHF.

This rearrangement joins TRBV7-3 to TRBJ1-2; no reliable D call. The germline V gene encodes CDR1 SGHTA and CDR2 FQGTGA. The CDR3 runs to 12 residues. The germline V and J ends were trimmed by 4 bases and 7 bases, with 10 bases remaining between them. In nucleotides, the CDR3 is TGTGCCAGCAGCTCTCCTCCGGGTGGCTACACCTTC. This gives the protein CASSSPPGGYTF.

This clone was detected only a few times. The gene calls are TRBV28 and TRBJ1-5, with TRBD1 identical over 11 bases. The V gene's germline CDR1 is MDHEN and CDR2 SYDVKM. The CDR3 consists of 19 residues. V lost 5 bases to trimming and J lost 2 bases; unmatched junction nucleotides: 14. CDR3 coding DNA: TGTGCCAGCAGTCTCACCGGGACAGGGGGGTTCCAGGGCAATCAGCCCCAGCATTTT. It translates to CASSLTGTGGFQGNQPQHF.

The chain employs TRBV6-5 and TRBJ2-7, with TRBD1 identical over 7 bases. Germline V CDR1 and CDR2: MNHEY, SVGAGI. With V trimmed by 6 bases and J by 5 bases, 13 bases remained unmatched. The CDR3 runs to 15 residues. The CDR3, as DNA: TGTGCCAGCAGCCGCGCTTTGACAGGGCTCGACGAGCAGTACTTC. It encodes CASSRALTGLDEQYF.

This rearrangement joins TRBV25-1 to TRBJ2-2; 8 bases align to TRBD1. Germline loops: CDR1 MGHDK, CDR2 SYGVNS. The CDR3 is made up of 15 amino acids. J gave up 8 bases and V 3 bases, and 8 bases lay outside the gene matches. CDR3 in DNA: TGTGCCAGCAGTGAGTTGGACAGGGCAGGAGGGGAGCTGTTTTTT. This sequence encodes CASSELDRAGGELFF.

The genes are TRBV9 and TRBJ2-5, with a weak D call TRBD1 (5 bases). Trimming took off 3 bases at V and 2 bases at J, with 8 bases between the two ends. CDR3 length equals 13 residues. Germline CDR1 reads SGDLS; CDR2 reads YYNGEE. The CDR3 DNA sequence: TGTGCCAGCAGCGCCACAGGACAAGAGACCCAGTACTTC. Residues: CASSATGQETQYF.

The gene calls are TRBV4-2 and TRBJ2-4; possible D gene TRBD2, 6 bases. Trimming removed 4 bases at V and 1 base at J, with 20 bases between. The CDR3 covers 18 residues. Germline CDR1 reads LGHNA; CDR2 reads YNFKEQ. The CDR3 loop is CASSPIGAGSGAKNIQYF. CDR3 in DNA: TGTGCCAGCAGCCCGATCGGGGCGGGGTCGGGGGCCAAAAACATTCAGTACTTC.

Points on this clone: The sample has other DNA sequences that encode this CDR3 too. The rearrangement uses TRBV5-1 and TRBJ2-3; possibly TRBD1 for D (6 bases). The CDR3 loop spans 15 amino acids. The V and J ends lost 1 base and 2 bases respectively, with 11 bases between them. Germline CDR1 is SGHRS and CDR2 is YFSETQ. The CDR3 DNA is TGCGCCAGCAGCTTGATGGGGGCCCTCACAGATACGCAGTATTTT. The encoded protein is CASSLMGALTDTQYF.

This clone showed up just a few times. This chain uses TRBV14 with TRBJ1-3; 9 nucleotides line up with TRBD1. The CDR3 runs to 14 residues. Germline-derived CDR1 and CDR2 are SGHDN and FVKESK. V dropped 3 bases and J dropped 5; count of bases not matched to a gene: 2. CDR3 in amino acids: CASSHTGGRNTIYF. The CDR3, as DNA: TGTGCCAGCAGCCATACAGGGGGCCGAAACACCATATATTTT.

This chain uses TRBV4-2 with TRBJ2-7; 7 nucleotides line up with TRBD2. There are 16 residues in the CDR3. The J segment lost 2 bases and the V segment lost 5 bases, leaving 12 bases of the junction unmatched. Germline CDR1 reads LGHNA; CDR2 reads YNFKEQ. CDR3: CASSLAGAGGAYEQYF. The CDR3, as DNA: TGTGCCAGCAGCTTGGCGGGAGCGGGTGGGGCCTACGAGCAGTACTTC.

The gene calls are TRBV7-2 and TRBJ1-5; D uncertain. Between the trimmed V and J ends, which lost 1 base and 5 bases, there was a span of 6 bases. This CDR3 spans 13 amino acids. Germline CDR1 is SGHTA and CDR2 is FQGNSA. The CDR3 sequence is CASSLDMDQPQHF. The CDR3 nucleotides are TGTGCCAGCAGCTTAGATATGGATCAGCCCCAGCATTTT.

This clone was observed a few times. This chain links TRBV30 with TRBJ1-2; D uncertain. Germline V gene sequence: CDR1 GTSNPN, CDR2 SVGIG (reference sequence). V was trimmed by 5 bases and J by 5 bases, leaving 15 bases between them. This CDR3 contains 13 residues. The CDR3: CAWWSASGYGYTF. The CDR3 region has the DNA TGTGCCTGGTGGTCAGCCTCCGGGTATGGCTACACCTTC.

J is TRBJ1-2 and V is TRBV5-1; 7 bases are shared with TRBD1. The germline V gene encodes CDR1 SGHRS and CDR2 YFSETQ. Trimming at V came to 4 bases and at J to 2 bases, leaving 2 bases not matched to a gene. This CDR3 contains 13 residues. The CDR3 protein is CASSPGQNYGYTF. The DNA for the CDR3 is TGCGCCAGCAGCCCGGGACAGAACTATGGCTACACCTTC.

The chain couples TRBV5-5 to TRBJ2-5; tentative D call: TRBD2 (5 bases). The CDR3 totals 13 residues. Germline V gene data show CDR1 as SGHKS and CDR2 as YYEKEE (reference sequence). Trimming pared 0 bases from V and 3 bases from J, leaving 6 bases between. The DNA for the CDR3 is TGTGCCAGCAGCTTGGCAGCGGAAGAGACCCAGTACTTC. As protein: CASSLAAEETQYF.

The chain uses TRBV6-1 and TRBJ2-7, with TRBD2 matching 9 bases. V trimming: 2 bases; J trimming: 5 bases; junction bases outside the gene matches: 1. The CDR3 is 13 residues long. Germline CDR1 MNHNS, CDR2 SASEGT. CDR3 protein: CASSEIAGDEQYF. In DNA, the CDR3 is TGTGCCAGCAGTGAAATAGCGGGAGACGAGCAGTACTTC.

The chain is built from TRBV19 and TRBJ2-1; perhaps TRBD1 as D (6 bases). In germline, CDR1 is LNHDA, CDR2 SQIVND (reference sequence). The ends were cut back, 7 bases at V and 7 bases at J, with 17 bases in the middle. CDR3 length: 14 residues. CDR3 region: CASNHRASGNEQFF. CDR3 nucleotide sequence: TGTGCCAGTAATCACAGGGCCTCGGGAAATGAGCAGTTCTTC.

The chain employs TRBV7-2 and TRBJ2-2, with 12 bases fitting TRBD2. Trimming at V came to 3 bases and at J to 4 bases, leaving 6 bases not matched to a gene. Germline lookup yields CDR1 SGHTA and CDR2 FQGNSA. CDR3 length equals 17 residues. In DNA form, the CDR3 reads TGTGCCAGCAGCTTCCTAGCGGGAGGGGGTACCACCGGGGAGCTGTTTTTT. Translated: CASSFLAGGGTTGELFF. The entire variable domain, with the rest obtained from reference TRBV7-2 and TRBJ2-2, is as follows: GAGVSQSPSNKVTEKGKDVELRCDPISGHTALYWYRQSLGQGLEFLIYFQGNSAPDKSGLPSDRFSAERTGGSVSTLTIQRTQQEDSAVYLCASSFLAGGGTTGELFFGEGSRLTVL.

Comments on this clone: One end of the junction does not line up with germline, which may come from a read error. The V call is TRBV7-7, the J call TRBJ2-1; TRBD2 matches at 8 bases. Germline V CDR1 and CDR2: SSHAT, FNYEAQ (reference sequence). This CDR3 contains 15 residues. The CDR3 is CASSRLAGFDNEQFF. The CDR3 DNA reads as TGTGCTAGCAGTCGTTTAGCGGGGTTTGACAATGAGCAGTTCTTC.

The CDR3 nucleotides read TGTGCCTGGCACCACGGACAGCGAAAAGAAGAGACCCAGTACTTC. Protein: CAWHHGQRKEETQYF. The genes are TRBV30 and TRBJ2-5; the D gene is possibly TRBD1 (6 bases). The CDR3 contains 15 residues. Trimming took 5 bases from V and 3 from J, leaving 19 bases between them. Germline V gives CDR1 GTSNPN, CDR2 SVGIG (reference sequence).